These T cell receptor beta chains were read from a single sample in a study of Graves' ophthalmopathy and Graves' hyperthyroidism. TCRdb processed the multiplex PCR reads anew with MiXCR; each CDR3 protein has one entry. The data show approximately 160,000 distinct CDR3 sequences, about two fifths seen once. The sample comprised peripheral blood. These receptors were collected from a man aged 25 to 40 with Graves' ophthalmopathy. The CDR3 runs from the conserved cysteine through the conserved F or W. Each record gives: D gene, J gene, V gene, clone size, CDR3 DNA, CDR3 protein. D genes are given only for firm matches. Some rows mark clone size as missing; the rest say once, few, many or name a class of expanded clone.

>TRBD1|TRBJ1-6|TRBV20-1|few
TGCAGTGCTAGTCTTTGGACAGGGAGTTCACCCCTCCACTTT
CSASLWTGSSPLHF
>TRBD1|TRBJ1-3|TRBV6-5|many
TGTGCCAGCACCAGACAGGGCTCTGGAAACACCATATATTTT
CASTRQGSGNTIYF
>.|TRBJ1-1|TRBV5-6|.
TGTGCCAGCAGCTTGGCTCGGTCTGAAGCTTTCTTT
CASSLARSEAFF
>.|TRBJ2-7|TRBV7-2|many
TGTGCCAGCAGCCCGCAGGGGAATCACTACGAGCAGTACTTC
CASSPQGNHYEQYF
>.|TRBJ2-2|TRBV19|many
TGTGCCAGTAGTCCGGGGCCGAACACCGGGGAGCTGTTTTTT
CASSPGPNTGELFF
>.|TRBJ2-7|TRBV4-2|.
TGTGCCAGCAGCCGAGGGGATTCGACGGGGGACGGGTACGAGCAGTACTTC
CASSRGDSTGDGYEQYF
>TRBD1|TRBJ2-2|TRBV12-5|many
TGTGCTAGTACCACCGGGACAGGGAGCTGGAACACCGGGGAGCTGTTTTTT
CASTTGTGSWNTGELFF
>.|TRBJ1-1|TRBV6-5|once
TGTGCCAGCAGTACTCAGGGGCAGAACACTGAAGCTTTCTTT
CASSTQGQNTEAFF
>.|TRBJ2-7|TRBV6-1|.
TGTGCCAGCAAGGCGGACGGAGCGCCCTACGAGCAGTACTTC
CASKADGAPYEQYF
>.|TRBJ1-1|TRBV12-3/TRBV12-4|many
TGTGCCAGCAGTTACCGGGACGGTGAAGCTTTCTTT
CASSYRDGEAFF
>TRBD1|TRBJ1-6|TRBV6-5|many
TGTGCCAGCGAATGGGGACAGGGATCCAATTCACCCCTCCACTTT
CASEWGQGSNSPLHF
>.|TRBJ1-1|TRBV7-8|few
TGTGCCAGCAGCTTAGACGAGGGCAGTGGGACTGAAGCTTTCTTT
CASSLDEGSGTEAFF
>.|TRBJ2-5|TRBV28|.
TGTGCCAGCACCATGTCTCGGGTAGCAAAAGAGACCCAGTACTTC
CASTMSRVAKETQYF
>.|TRBJ1-5|TRBV30|many
TGTGCCTGGAGTGGGAATCACGGGGTGAGCAATCAGCCCCAGCATTTT
CAWSGNHGVSNQPQHF
>.|TRBJ2-7|TRBV28|.
TGTGCCTGTCGGGGGCCCGATTTCTCCTACGAGCAGTACTTC
CACRGPDFSYEQYF
>.|TRBJ1-5|TRBV12-3/TRBV12-4|many
TGTGCCAGCAGACCGGACAGACCCAATCAGCCCCAGCATTTT
CASRPDRPNQPQHF
>.|TRBJ1-6|TRBV28|once
TGTGCCAGCAGTGAAGCAGCGGAACCTAATTCACCCCTCCACTTT
CASSEAAEPNSPLHF
>TRBD2|TRBJ2-7|TRBV29-1|.
TGCAGTGTACTAGCGGGAGTAGGCTACGAGCAGTACTTC
CSVLAGVGYEQYF
>TRBD2|TRBJ2-7|TRBV7-8|.
TGTGCCAGCAGCCGAGCGGGGGACACCTCCTACGAGCAGTACTTC
CASSRAGDTSYEQYF
>.|TRBJ1-2|TRBV6-1|.
TGTGCCAGCAGAACACCTCCAAACTATGGCTACACCTTC
CASRTPPNYGYTF
>TRBD1|TRBJ2-7|TRBV6-1|many
TGTGCCAGCAGCGGAGACAGGGCCTCCTACGAGCAGTACTTC
CASSGDRASYEQYF
>TRBD1|TRBJ2-4|TRBV29-1|once
TGCAGCGTTGCTGGCCAGGGGGAGTTCATTCAGTACTTC
CSVAGQGEFIQYF
>TRBD1|TRBJ1-5|TRBV27|many
TGTGCCAGCAGTTTACGATTCAGGGGGCAAGGCCAGCCCCAGCATTTT
CASSLRFRGQGQPQHF
>.|TRBJ1-1|TRBV12-3/TRBV12-4|few
TGTGCCAGCAGTCCTAATGAGGACACTGAAGCTTTCTTT
CASSPNEDTEAFF
>.|TRBJ1-5|TRBV11-2|many
TGTGCCAGCAGCTTAGTCCCCCTCAGGGGATCCAATCAGCCCCAGCATTTT
CASSLVPLRGSNQPQHF
>TRBD1|TRBJ1-5|TRBV24-1|many
TGTGCCACCAGCACAGGGGGCAGTCAGCCCCAGCATTTT
CATSTGGSQPQHF
>TRBD2|TRBJ2-5|TRBV6-2/TRBV6-3|.
TGTGCCAGCAGTTACCCTAGCGGGTTGGAGACCCAGTACTTC
CASSYPSGLETQYF
>.|TRBJ1-5|TRBV28|.
TGTGCCAGCAGTTACCGGGACTCCGTTCTTCAGCCCCAGCATTTT
CASSYRDSVLQPQHF
>.|TRBJ1-1|TRBV6-1|.
TGTGCCAGCAGTCATACAGGACTGGAAGCTTTCTTT
CASSHTGLEAFF
>.|TRBJ2-5|TRBV6-2/TRBV6-3|many
TGTGCCAGCAGTCCCTCCCAAGAGACCCAGTACTTC
CASSPSQETQYF
>.|TRBJ1-3|TRBV7-2|.
TGTGCCAGCAGCTCGTATCCTGGAAACACCATATATTTT
CASSSYPGNTIYF
>TRBD1|TRBJ2-7|TRBV9|many
TGTGCCAGCAGCGTAGTGGACGGGACAGGGTCCGACGAGCAGTACTTC
CASSVVDGTGSDEQYF